These T cell receptor beta chains were read from a single sample in a study of CD8 T cells in Susac syndrome. TCRdb re-called the immunoSEQ multiplex PCR reads through MiXCR, storing one row per CDR3 protein. Of 100,000 to 150,000 distinct CDR3 sequences in the sample, more than 85% were seen once. Sequencing input: CD8+ T cells from PBMCs. The receptors shown here come from a human donor with multiple sclerosis. CDR3s include the opening cysteine and the closing phenylalanine or tryptophan. A D gene is named only where the DNA matches it firmly. Size is stated for part of the rows, as once, few or many counts, or as a class when the clone is expanded.

j_call d_call clone_size v_call cdr3_aa cdr3_nt
TRBJ2-3 TRBD1 . TRBV13 CASSLRNRGVTDTQYF TGTGCCAGCAGCTTACGGAACAGGGGGGTCACAGATACGCAGTATTTT
TRBJ1-1 TRBD1 . TRBV15 CATSEYRTGDTEAFF TGTGCCACCAGCGAATACCGAACAGGGGACACTGAAGCTTTCTTT
TRBJ2-7 . . TRBV25-1 CASSARQDYEQYF TGTGCCAGCAGTGCCCGACAAGACTACGAGCAGTACTTC
TRBJ1-2 . once TRBV5-6 CASSLGSGRDYTF TGTGCCAGCAGCTTGGGATCGGGGCGTGACTACACCTTC
TRBJ1-1 TRBD1 . TRBV4-1 CASSQDDRGAEAFF TGCGCCAGCAGCCAAGACGACAGGGGCGCTGAAGCTTTCTTT
TRBJ1-1 TRBD1 . TRBV12-3/TRBV12-4 CASSPYGQGFEAFF TGTGCCAGCAGTCCCTACGGACAGGGGTTTGAAGCTTTCTTT
TRBJ2-3 . . TRBV27 CASSFQGSTDTQYF TGTGCCAGCAGTTTTCAGGGGAGCACAGATACGCAGTATTTT
TRBJ2-1 . . TRBV12-5 CASGLGSGGVAYNEQFF TGTGCTAGTGGTTTAGGCTCCGGCGGAGTCGCCTACAATGAGCAGTTCTTC
TRBJ2-3 . . TRBV2 CASSRRSTDTQYF TGTGCCAGCAGTCGGCGTAGCACAGATACGCAGTATTTT
TRBJ2-7 . . TRBV12-3/TRBV12-4 CASTPGGGVEQYF TGTGCCAGCACCCCAGGTGGAGGAGTCGAGCAGTACTTC
TRBJ1-3 . . TRBV15 CATSRVPSGNTIYF TGTGCCACCAGCAGAGTTCCATCTGGAAACACCATATATTTT
TRBJ2-3 TRBD1 . TRBV9 CASSPGQGARDTQYF TGTGCCAGCAGCCCCGGACAGGGGGCGCGGGATACGCAGTATTTT